This TCR beta chain was identified in a study of OX40 agonist ivuxolimab in advanced cancers. Study summary: Each patient was given ivuxolimab into a vein every 2 weeks, at 0.01 to 10 mg/kg.

In regard to this clone: Its matching antigen is unknown.

Findings and caveats of the study: CD4+ and CD8+ blood T cells expanded clonally by week 6 at 0.1 to 3.0 mg/kg.

TCRdb's copy holds only in-frame clones and misses some; the assay was immunoSEQ multiplex PCR. The data show over 75,000 clones, with roughly 90% seen just once and around 1.1% held by the top ten. This sample comprised CD4+ or CD8+ T cells sorted from blood, obtained in a trial of the OX40 agonist ivuxolimab. The sequence was obtained from an adult with an advanced solid tumor such as melanoma, head and neck, liver or kidney cancer.

CDR3 loop: CASSRPLEKLFF. Written as DNA, the CDR3 is TGTGCCAGCAGCCGACCTCTTGAAAAACTGTTTTTT. This rearrangement joins TRBV5-6 to TRBJ1-4; D not resolved. This CDR3 has 12 amino acids. From germline, CDR1 is SGHDT and CDR2 YYEEEE. V lost 4 bases to trimming and J lost 7 bases, with 8 bases between them.